Here is one TCR beta chain with its context. Its antigen is as yet unknown. Other DNA sequences in the same sample also yield this CDR3. This sample is part of a study of cytomegalovirus exposure and HLA in healthy donors. General study results and limits: Of the V segments, some could not be distinguished, including TRBV6-2 and TRBV6-3, and were excluded. Most of the TCR beta V segments (in an earlier analysis) were productive either about 87% or about 30% of the time.

PCR employed 60 Vbeta and 13 Jbeta primers. Produced via immunoSEQ multiplex PCR; TCRdb's table is partial and in-frame only. The sample yields 150,000 to 200,000 clones, 70% to 80% seen once. V lost 3 bases, J lost 2 bases, and 2 bases stayed unmatched. The CDR3 totals 14 residues. Per germline, CDR1 LNHDA and CDR2 SQIVND (reference sequence). Material: PBMCs. The V gene is TRBV19, the J gene TRBJ2-5; 8 nucleotides agree with TRBD1. The TCR sequence derives from a man aged 25 to 40 in good health and CMV-seronegative. The CDR3 region is CASSIGQGQETQYF. CDR3 DNA sequence: TGTGCCAGTAGTATCGGACAGGGTCAAGAGACCCAGTACTTC.